This TCR beta chain was obtained from a study of blood T cell repertoires in COVID-19. Background on the study: Both acute and convalescent COVID-19 samples were obtained from the United States, Italy and Spain. T cells, B-cell-depleted T cells, or PBMCs provided the cDNA or gDNA that served as material.

In the source study's methods: Amplification with reference gene primers provided the estimates of nucleated cell counts. Repertoires were generated with immunoSEQ multiplex PCR, while TCRdb's copy carries only in-frame clones and drops some. The DNA gave D and trimming, while V, J and clone size come from that table. This sample yields under 95,000 clones, of which 85% are seen a single time; around a tenth belongs to the top ten. Recruited during active infection, patients (from Seattle) were subsequently followed longitudinally. Germline CDR1 KGHSH, CDR2 LQKENI. CDR3 size: 15 residues. V was pared by 3 bases and J by 2 bases, with 12 bases between.

The source is a man aged 45-60 years with COVID-19, enrolled during active disease. This sequence joins TRBV18 and TRBJ2-3; TRBD1 might be the D (6 bases). Sequenced material: peripheral blood. CDR3 nucleotides: TGTGCCAGCTCACCCCGGGACACCCTCACAGATACGCAGTATTTT. Its translation is CASSPRDTLTDTQYF.